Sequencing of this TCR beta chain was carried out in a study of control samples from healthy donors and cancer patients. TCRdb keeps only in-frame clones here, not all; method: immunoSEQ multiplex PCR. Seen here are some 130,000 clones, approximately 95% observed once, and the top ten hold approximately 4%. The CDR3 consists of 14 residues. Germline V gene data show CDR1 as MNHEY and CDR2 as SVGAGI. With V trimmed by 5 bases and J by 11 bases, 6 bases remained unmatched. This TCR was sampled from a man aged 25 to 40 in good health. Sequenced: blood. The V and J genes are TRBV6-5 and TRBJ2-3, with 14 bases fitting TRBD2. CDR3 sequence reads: CASSQGLAGVRQYF. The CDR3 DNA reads TGTGCCAGCAGTCAGGGACTAGCGGGGGTAAGGCAGTATTTT.